This passage covers 20 T cell receptor beta chains from one sample sequenced in a study of cytomegalovirus exposure and HLA in healthy donors. 13 Jbeta primers and 60 Vbeta primers were used for the PCR. Sequencing was performed with immunoSEQ multiplex PCR; in TCRdb, only in-frame clones are kept and a portion is missing. Among more than 85,000 clones listed, around 63% were seen once. Material for sequencing was PBMCs. All receptors derive from a human donor in good health.

V and J are TRBV19 and TRBJ1-6, with D possibly being TRBD1 (6 bases). The CDR3 runs to 13 residues. The germline V gene has CDR1 LNHDA and CDR2 SQIVND (reference sequence). V dropped 9 bases and J dropped 6 bases, with 12 bases sitting between them. CDR3 bases: TGTGCCAGGAACAGGGAAATTAATTCACCCCTCCACTTT. It yields the protein CARNREINSPLHF. Full variable domain (missing parts from reference TRBV19 and TRBJ1-6): DGGITQSPKYLFRKEGQNVTLSCEQNLNHDAMYWYRQDPGQGLRLIYYSQIVNDFQKGDIAEGYSVSREKKESFPLTVTSAQKNPTAFYLCARNREINSPLHFGNGTRLTVT.

This sequence joins TRBV5-1 and TRBJ1-2; the match to TRBD1 covers 7 bases. The CDR3 totals 13 residues. Trimming at V came to 0 bases and at J to 9 bases, leaving 5 bases not matched to a gene. Germline assignment: CDR1 SGHRS and CDR2 YFSETQ. In DNA form, the CDR3 reads TGCGCCAGCAGCTTGGGACAGGGTCAGAGCTACACCTTC. Translation: CASSLGQGQSYTF.

This clone was picked up a small number of times. The chain uses TRBV5-5 and TRBJ2-7, with 7 bases aligning to TRBD2. V lost 0 bases to trimming and J lost 2 bases; unmatched junction nucleotides: 5. The germline V gene has CDR1 SGHKS and CDR2 YYEKEE (reference sequence). This CDR3 contains 15 residues. This CDR3 is CASSLAGAGAYEQYF. The CDR3 DNA is TGTGCCAGCAGCTTGGCTGGGGCGGGGGCCTACGAGCAGTACTTC.

The chain carries TRBV2 and TRBJ2-3, with 9 bases lining up with TRBD1. The CDR3 has 15 residues. V shed 7 bases and J 4 bases; nucleotides not matched to a gene: 9. Per germline, CDR1 SNHLY and CDR2 FYNNEI. DNA for the CDR3: TGTGCCAGCATCACCGGGACAGGGCGTTCAGATACGCAGTATTTT. Its protein product is CASITGTGRSDTQYF.

This clone was seen more than once but under ten times. At one end, the junction sequence differs from germline, possibly due to a read error. The rearrangement links TRBV7-9 to TRBJ1-2, with D possibly TRBD1 on 5 matching bases. The CDR3 loop spans 15 amino acids. The germline gives CDR1 SEHNR, CDR2 FQNEAQ (reference sequence). CDR3 protein: CSSSLIEGADYGYTF. DNA for the CDR3: TGTTCCAGCAGCTTAATCGAAGGGGCGGACTATGGCTACACCTTC.

The chain couples TRBV5-6 to TRBJ2-1; 8 nucleotides match TRBD2. This CDR3 contains 15 residues. After removal of 4 bases from V and 5 bases from J, the junction contained 8 bases not matched to a gene. Germline CDR1 and CDR2: SGHDT and YYEEEE. The CDR3 bases are TGTGCCAGCAGCCCTATGACTAGCGCGGACAATGAGCAGTTCTTC. This codes for CASSPMTSADNEQFF.

The J gene is TRBJ1-5, the V gene TRBV19, with D perhaps TRBD1 (5 bases). Germline V CDR1 and CDR2: LNHDA, SQIVND (reference sequence). V was shortened by 5 bases and J by 6 bases, with 17 bases between the two germline ends. This CDR3 comprises 15 residues. CDR3 protein: CASSPPGRGGQPQHF. Here the CDR3 DNA reads TGTGCCAGTAGTCCCCCGGGGAGGGGAGGTCAGCCCCAGCATTTT.

This sequence joins TRBV2 and TRBJ2-1; 13 positions agree with TRBD2. Per germline, CDR1 SNHLY and CDR2 FYNNEI. This CDR3 is 16 amino acids long. After removal of 1 base from V and 6 bases from J, the junction contained 3 bases not matched to a gene. CDR3 sequence (DNA): TGTGCCAGCAGTGAAGGGGGACTAGCGGGACGCAATGAGCAGTTCTTC. Encoded protein: CASSEGGLAGRNEQFF. Complete variable domain (other parts from reference TRBV2 and TRBJ2-1): EPEVTQTPSHQVTQMGQEVILRCVPISNHLYFYWYRQILGQKVEFLVSFYNNEISEKSEIFDDQFSVERPDGSNFTLKIRSTKLEDSAMYFCASSEGGLAGRNEQFFGPGTRLTVL.

This chain connects TRBV15 to TRBJ2-5; 8 bases line up with TRBD1. The CDR3 consists of 15 residues. Per the germline V gene, CDR1 is LNHNV and CDR2 is YYDKDF (reference sequence). The junction had 8 bases not matched to a gene; V was cut back by 3 bases and J by 5 bases. The CDR3 nucleotides are TGTGCCACCAGCAGCCAGGGGGCGAGGTTCGAGACCCAGTACTTC. This codes for CATSSQGARFETQYF.

This clone was counted a few times. This rearrangement joins TRBV5-1 to TRBJ2-3, with TRBD2 matching over 12 bases. V lost 0 bases and J lost 6; bases outside the gene matches: 5. This CDR3 has 16 residues. Germline CDR1 is SGHRS and CDR2 is YFSETQ. Written as DNA, the CDR3 is TGCGCCAGCAGCTTGGGCCCCGGGACTAGCGGGGATACGCAGTATTTT. This encodes CASSLGPGTSGDTQYF.

This clone occurred a few times. This chain uses TRBV6-4 with TRBJ2-3, with a tentative D call TRBD2 (6 bases). The V end was cut by 0 bases, the J end by 5 bases, with 15 bases between. The CDR3 sequence is 16 residues long. CDR1 MRHNA and CDR2 SNTAGT come from the germline V gene. This CDR3 reads CASSDSSGNGGDTQYF. The CDR3 DNA follows: TGTGCCAGCAGTGACTCTAGCGGAAACGGGGGAGATACGCAGTATTTT.

This clone was seen only a few times. The rearrangement links TRBV5-1 to TRBJ2-3, with TRBD2 matching over 10 bases. J gave up 3 bases and V 0 bases, and 13 bases lay outside the gene matches. Germline CDR1 reads SGHRS; CDR2 reads YFSETQ. The CDR3 runs to 19 residues. The CDR3 sequence is CASSLAPAGGPGRTDTQYF. The CDR3 DNA reads as TGCGCCAGCAGCTTGGCCCCAGCGGGAGGGCCTGGTCGGACAGATACGCAGTATTTT.

The rearrangement uses TRBV15 and TRBJ2-1; D perhaps matches TRBD2 (5 bases). Germline lookup yields CDR1 LNHNV and CDR2 YYDKDF (reference sequence). CDR3 length equals 14 residues. The V and J ends lost 3 bases and 5 bases respectively, with 11 bases between them. Here the CDR3 reads CATSRKTSHNEQFF. The CDR3 bases are TGTGCCACCAGCAGGAAAACTAGTCACAATGAGCAGTTCTTC.

The chain carries TRBV28 and TRBJ1-2; D perhaps matches TRBD1 (5 bases). V gave up 5 bases and J gave up 0 bases, with 16 bases separating them. This CDR3 is 16 amino acids long. The germline V gene encodes CDR1 MDHEN and CDR2 SYDVKM. The chain's CDR3 is CASSPTRTSTNYGYTF. The DNA for the CDR3 is TGTGCCAGCAGTCCTACTCGGACATCAACTAACTATGGCTACACCTTC.

In this sample, this clone turned up once. The genes are TRBV6-1 and TRBJ2-5, with 8 bases that match TRBD1. J lost 3 bases, V lost 0 bases, and 0 bases had no gene match. Germline assignment: CDR1 MNHNS and CDR2 SASEGT. The CDR3 runs 14 residues. The CDR3 protein is CASSEADREETQYF. The CDR3 nucleotides are TGTGCCAGCAGTGAAGCGGACAGGGAAGAGACCCAGTACTTC.

The chain uses TRBV13 and TRBJ2-2; D ambiguous. The length of the CDR3 is 14 residues. In germline, CDR1 is PRHDT, CDR2 FYEKMQ (reference sequence). The germline V and J ends were trimmed by 0 bases and 4 bases, with 6 bases remaining between them. CDR3 nucleotides: TGTGCCAGCAGCTTAGGCCTCGGCACCGGGGAGCTGTTTTTT. Translation gives CASSLGLGTGELFF.

V and J are TRBV5-1 and TRBJ2-1; D gene ambiguous. V was pared by 0 bases and J by 7 bases, with 8 bases between. This CDR3 contains 13 residues. CDR1 is SGHRS and CDR2 is YFSETQ in the germline V gene. The CDR3, as DNA: TGCGCCAGCAGCTTGGCCTACGGGAATGAGCAGTTCTTC. This sequence encodes CASSLAYGNEQFF.

This chain uses TRBV19 with TRBJ1-5, with a tentative D call TRBD1 (6 bases). The V gene's germline CDR1 is LNHDA and CDR2 SQIVND (reference sequence). The CDR3 contains 14 residues. Trimming removed 5 bases at V and 5 bases at J, with 13 bases between. CDR3 bases: TGTGCCAGTAGTGTCTACAGGGATGATCAGCCCCAGCATTTT. Protein product: CASSVYRDDQPQHF.

V and J are TRBV5-1 and TRBJ2-2, with TRBD1 identical over 9 bases. V shed 3 bases and J 4 bases; nucleotides not matched to a gene: 4. Germline CDR1 SGHRS, CDR2 YFSETQ. The CDR3 sequence is 15 residues long. The CDR3 DNA reads as TGCGCCAGCAGCTCTACAGGGGGCGGCACCGGGGAGCTGTTTTTT. Protein: CASSSTGGGTGELFF.

The chain combines TRBV7-6 with TRBJ2-3; TRBD1 matches 7 bases. The germline V gene encodes CDR1 SGHVS and CDR2 FNYEAQ. The CDR3 runs to 16 residues. Trimming cost V 3 bases and J 2 bases; bases outside gene matches: 8. As DNA, the CDR3 is TGTGCCAGCAGCTTGAGGCCCGGGACAGCCACAGATACGCAGTATTTT. Translating gives CASSLRPGTATDTQYF.